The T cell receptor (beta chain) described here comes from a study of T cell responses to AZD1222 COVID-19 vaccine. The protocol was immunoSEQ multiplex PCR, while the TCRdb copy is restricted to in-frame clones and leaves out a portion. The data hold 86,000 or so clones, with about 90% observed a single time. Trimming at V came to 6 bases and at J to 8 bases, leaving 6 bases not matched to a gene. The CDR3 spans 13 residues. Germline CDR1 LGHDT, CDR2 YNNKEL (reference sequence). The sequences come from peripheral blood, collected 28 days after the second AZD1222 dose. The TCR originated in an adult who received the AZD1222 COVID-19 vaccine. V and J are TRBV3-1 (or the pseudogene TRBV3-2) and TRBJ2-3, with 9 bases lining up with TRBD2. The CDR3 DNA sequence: TGTGCCAGCAGTGATAGCGGGGGCGGTACGCAGTATTTT. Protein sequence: CASSDSGGGTQYF.